The clone carrying this T cell receptor (beta chain) was recorded a few times. Its target is not known. Produced via immunoSEQ multiplex PCR; TCRdb's table is partial and in-frame only. Seen here are about 6,000 clones, 70% to 85% observed once, and the top ten hold 10% to 13%. The sample is drawn from a study of PD-1 blockade in classical Hodgkin lymphoma. Whole-study results and caveats: Significantly greater TCR diversity emerged by C4D1 in CD4+ cells but not CD8+ cells. Baseline diversity resembling that of newly diagnosed patients was seen in complete responders. Initiation of nivolumab under 1 year after ASCT led to exclusion of patients. Baseline TCR diversity was reportedly lower in newly diagnosed patients than in healthy donors. It was reported as lower still in relapsed/refractory patients.

Between the trimmed V and J ends, which lost 7 bases and 1 base, there was a span of 14 bases. The CDR3 has 15 residues. Germline V gene data show CDR1 as SNHLY and CDR2 as FYNNEI. Every patient was affected by relapse after autologous stem cell transplantation, while exposure to brentuximab vedotin was not uniform. PBMCs, once thawed, yielded CD8+ T cells isolated by magnetic negative selection. The chain employs TRBV2 and TRBJ1-3; D possibly corresponds to TRBD1 (6 bases). This material consisted of CD8+ T cells from blood, taken at baseline. This TCR derives from a human donor with classical Hodgkin lymphoma. CDR3 sequence (DNA): TGTGCCAGCATCCCGGGGGCAGCATCTGGAAACACCATATATTTT. Translated: CASIPGAASGNTIYF.